This T cell receptor beta chain was captured in a study of T cell changes during pregnancy in multiple sclerosis. Method: immunoSEQ multiplex PCR; TCRdb's copy keeps in-frame clones and lacks some. Of approximately 28,000 clones in the sample, 89% were seen once. This clone was observed a single time. This receptor was identified in a female donor with multiple sclerosis, enrolled in a pregnancy study. Sequencing used CD8+ T cells from peripheral blood mononuclear cells, obtained in the second trimester of pregnancy.

CDR3 in amino acids: CAARGQSSGELFF. The CDR3 region has the DNA TGTGCCGCAAGGGGGCAGAGCAGCGGGGAGCTGTTTTTT. The chain has TRBV2 and TRBJ2-2, with 7 bases lining up with TRBD1. Per the germline V gene, CDR1 is SNHLY and CDR2 is FYNNEI. The CDR3 totals 13 residues. V lost 11 bases and J lost 7; bases outside the gene matches: 10. Filled out from reference TRBV2 and TRBJ2-2, the complete variable domain reads EPEVTQTPSHQVTQMGQEVILRCVPISNHLYFYWYRQILGQKVEFLVSFYNNEISEKSEIFDDQFSVERPDGSNFTLKIRSTKLEDSAMYFCAARGQSSGELFFGEGSRLTVL.